This T cell receptor beta chain was captured in a study of PD-1 blockade in classical Hodgkin lymphoma. Noted time point: newly diagnosed, previously untreated cHL patient sample. PBMCs, once thawed, yielded CD8+ T cells isolated by magnetic negative selection. Data came from immunoSEQ multiplex PCR; TCRdb stores just in-frame clones and leaves some out. Of approximately 2,200 clones listed, about 70% are singletons. The sequencing input was CD8+ T cells from blood. The clonotype comes from a human donor with classical Hodgkin lymphoma.

The CDR3 here is CASSEGDGPDTQYF. The CDR3 nucleotides read TGTGCCAGCAGTGAAGGGGACGGTCCAGATACGCAGTATTTT. This chain uses TRBV6-1 with TRBJ2-3; tentatively, D is TRBD1 or TRBD2 (5 bases each). CDR1 MNHNS and CDR2 SASEGT come from the germline V gene. This CDR3 region has 14 residues. V lost 1 base and J 4 bases, leaving 9 bases between the germline ends.